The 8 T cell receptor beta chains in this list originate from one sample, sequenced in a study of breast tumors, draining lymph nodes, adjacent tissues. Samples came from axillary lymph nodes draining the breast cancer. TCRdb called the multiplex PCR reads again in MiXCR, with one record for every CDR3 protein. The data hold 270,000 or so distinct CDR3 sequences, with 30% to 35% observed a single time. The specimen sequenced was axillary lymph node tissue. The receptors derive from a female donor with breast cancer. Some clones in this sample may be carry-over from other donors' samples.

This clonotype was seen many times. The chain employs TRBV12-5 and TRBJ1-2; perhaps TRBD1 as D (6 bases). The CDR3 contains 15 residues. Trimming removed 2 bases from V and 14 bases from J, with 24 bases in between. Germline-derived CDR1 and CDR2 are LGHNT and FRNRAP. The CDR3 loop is CASGLPMRDAGALTF. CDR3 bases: TGTGCTAGTGGTTTGCCAATGCGGGACGCGGGGGCTCTAACCTTC.

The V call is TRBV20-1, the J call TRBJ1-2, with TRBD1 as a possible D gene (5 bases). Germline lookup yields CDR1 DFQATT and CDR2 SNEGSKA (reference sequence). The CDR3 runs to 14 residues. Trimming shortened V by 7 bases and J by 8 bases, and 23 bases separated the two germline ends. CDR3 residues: CSGIDTGRVGGYTF. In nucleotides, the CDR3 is TGCAGTGGTATCGACACAGGCCGGGTTGGGGGCTACACCTTC.

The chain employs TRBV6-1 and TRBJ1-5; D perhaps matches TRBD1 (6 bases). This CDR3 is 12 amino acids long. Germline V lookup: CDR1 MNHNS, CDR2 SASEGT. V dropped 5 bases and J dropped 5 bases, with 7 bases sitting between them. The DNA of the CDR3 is TGTGCCAGCAGTCCAGGGGATCAGCCCCAGCATTTT. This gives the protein CASSPGDQPQHF.

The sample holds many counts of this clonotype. DNA of the CDR3: TGTGCCAGCAGCATCATGGGTGCAACTAATGAAAAACTGTTTTTT. This gives the protein CASSIMGATNEKLFF. The chain employs TRBV7-9 and TRBJ1-4; no firm D call. V shed 5 bases and J shed 0 bases, with 10 bases lying between them. Per germline, CDR1 SEHNR and CDR2 FQNEAQ (reference sequence). This CDR3 region has 15 residues.

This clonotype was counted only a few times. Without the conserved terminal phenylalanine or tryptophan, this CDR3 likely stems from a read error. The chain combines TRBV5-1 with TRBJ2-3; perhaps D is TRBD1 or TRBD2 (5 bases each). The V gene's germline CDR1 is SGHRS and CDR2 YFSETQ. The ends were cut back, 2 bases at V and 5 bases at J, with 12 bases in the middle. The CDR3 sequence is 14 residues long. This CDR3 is CASSFRGVGDTQYS. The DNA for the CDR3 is TGCGCCAGCAGCTTTCGGGGCGTCGGAGATACGCAGTATTCT.

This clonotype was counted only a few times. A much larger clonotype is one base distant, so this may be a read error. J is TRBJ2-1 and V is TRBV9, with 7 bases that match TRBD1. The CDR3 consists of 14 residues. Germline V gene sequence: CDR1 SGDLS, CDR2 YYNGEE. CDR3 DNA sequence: TGTGCCAGCAACAGGGACAGTGCCTACAATGAGCAGTCCTTC. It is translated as CASNRDSAYNEQSF.

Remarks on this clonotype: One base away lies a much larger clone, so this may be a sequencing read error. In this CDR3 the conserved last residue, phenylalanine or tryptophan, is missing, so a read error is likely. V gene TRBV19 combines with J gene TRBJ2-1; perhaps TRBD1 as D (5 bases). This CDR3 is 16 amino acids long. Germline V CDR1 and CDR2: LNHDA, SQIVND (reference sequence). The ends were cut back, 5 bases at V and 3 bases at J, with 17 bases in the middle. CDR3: CASSSSVQGIYNEQFL. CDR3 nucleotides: TGTGCCAGTAGTTCTTCAGTCCAGGGTATCTACAATGAGCAGTTCCTC.

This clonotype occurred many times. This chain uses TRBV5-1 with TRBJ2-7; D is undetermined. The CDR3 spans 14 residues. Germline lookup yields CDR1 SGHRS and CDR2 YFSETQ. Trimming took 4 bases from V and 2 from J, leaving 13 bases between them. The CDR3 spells CASSAGQSPYEQYF. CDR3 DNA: TGCGCCAGCAGCGCCGGGCAGTCACCCTACGAGCAGTACTTC.